The 20 T cell receptor beta chains given below trace back to one sample, sequenced in a study of neoadjuvant anti-PD-1 for oral cavity cancer. The data were produced by immunoSEQ multiplex PCR, yet TCRdb's version contains in-frame clones alone and is incomplete. The sample carries 84,000 or so clones, under 90% recorded once. The input for sequencing was PBMCs, taken before nivolumab (anti-PD-1) treatment. The receptors come from a person between 40 and 85 years old with oral cavity squamous cell carcinoma.

The V call is TRBV5-4, the J call TRBJ1-2; 7 positions match TRBD1. CDR1 is SGHNT and CDR2 is YYREEE in the germline V gene (reference sequence). After removal of 3 bases from V and 2 bases from J, the junction contained 1 base not matched to a gene. This CDR3 has 13 residues. This chain's CDR3 is CASSSGQNYGYTF. The CDR3 DNA sequence: TGTGCCAGCAGCTCGGGACAGAACTATGGCTACACCTTC.

This rearrangement joins TRBV30 to TRBJ1-5, with 9 nucleotides matching TRBD1. After removal of 6 bases from V and 9 bases from J, the junction contained 6 bases not matched to a gene. CDR1 and CDR2 (germline): GTSNPN, SVGIG (reference sequence). The CDR3 loop spans 12 amino acids. The CDR3 DNA reads as TGTGCCTGTTCGGGACAGGGCGGGCCCCAGCATTTT. Translation gives CACSGQGGPQHF.

This chain connects TRBV5-1 to TRBJ2-5; weak D call: TRBD1 (6 bases). Germline V gene sequence: CDR1 SGHRS, CDR2 YFSETQ. V lost 3 bases and J lost 2, with 11 bases in between. This CDR3 has 14 amino acids. CDR3: CASSSGDRQETQYF. The CDR3 DNA is TGCGCCAGCAGCTCAGGGGATCGGCAAGAGACCCAGTACTTC.

This sequence joins TRBV5-5 and TRBJ1-5; 12 bases are shared with TRBD1. From germline, CDR1 is SGHKS and CDR2 YYEKEE (reference sequence). This CDR3 contains 16 residues. V lost 4 bases to trimming and J lost 9 bases; unmatched junction nucleotides: 11. CDR3 region: CASSLMPGQGAWPQHF. In nucleotides, the CDR3 is TGTGCCAGCAGCCTTATGCCGGGACAGGGGGCCTGGCCCCAGCATTTT.

The chain joins TRBV10-3 to TRBJ1-5; 9 nucleotides match TRBD1. CDR3 length: 16 residues. The germline V gene has CDR1 ENHRY and CDR2 SYGVKD. J gave up 3 bases and V 3 bases, and 6 bases lay outside the gene matches. The CDR3 DNA follows: TGTGCCATCAGTGACCCGAGGACAGGGGACAATCAGCCCCAGCATTTT. Translated, it gives CAISDPRTGDNQPQHF.

The rearrangement uses TRBV9 and TRBJ2-2; D gene unclear. Trimming took off 3 bases at V and 2 bases at J, with 14 bases between the two ends. The CDR3 has 16 residues. Per the germline V gene, CDR1 is SGDLS and CDR2 is YYNGEE. The CDR3: CASSALGNTNTGELFF. DNA for the CDR3: TGTGCCAGCAGCGCCCTGGGGAACACTAACACCGGGGAGCTGTTTTTT. The entire variable domain, with the rest obtained from reference TRBV9 and TRBJ2-2, is as follows: DSGVTQTPKHLITATGQRVTLRCSPRSGDLSVYWYQQSLDQGLQFLIQYYNGEERAKGNILERFSAQQFPDLHSELNLSSLELGDSALYFCASSALGNTNTGELFFGEGSRLTVL.

The genes are TRBV7-9 and TRBJ1-4; TRBD1 agrees at 10 bases. J gave up 8 bases and V 3 bases, and 12 bases lay outside the gene matches. Germline assignment: CDR1 SEHNR and CDR2 FQNEAQ (reference sequence). CDR3 length equals 17 residues. This chain's CDR3 is CASSLETGGRKKEKLFF. CDR3 DNA sequence: TGTGCCAGCAGCTTGGAGACAGGGGGCCGAAAGAAAGAAAAACTGTTTTTT.

This clone was detected only once. The V call is TRBV6-1, the J call TRBJ1-5; D gene uncertain. From germline, CDR1 is MNHNS and CDR2 SASEGT. V was pared by 6 bases and J by 4 bases, with 10 bases between. CDR3 length equals 13 residues. CDR3 region: CASRVLYNQPQHF. The CDR3 DNA is TGTGCCAGCAGGGTCTTGTATAATCAGCCCCAGCATTTT.

The V call is TRBV5-6, the J call TRBJ1-2, with a tentative D call TRBD1 (5 bases). Per the germline V gene, CDR1 is SGHDT and CDR2 is YYEEEE. With 0 bases removed from V and 14 bases from J, the gap between germline ends came to 14 bases. CDR3 length equals 12 residues. The CDR3 DNA is TGTGCCAGCAGCTTGGATACTATGGGGGGGACCTTC. This encodes CASSLDTMGGTF.

The genes are TRBV29-1 and TRBJ1-1, with TRBD1 matching over 10 bases. The CDR3 contains 14 residues. Germline V gives CDR1 SQVTM, CDR2 ANQGSEA. V dropped 7 bases and J dropped 5; count of bases not matched to a gene: 10. The CDR3 nucleotides read TGCAGCGCTACCGGGACAGGGGAGGGTACTGAAGCTTTCTTT. Translated, it gives CSATGTGEGTEAFF.

The rearrangement joins TRBV2 to TRBJ1-1, with a tentative D call TRBD1 (6 bases). CDR1 is SNHLY, CDR2 FYNNEI, per germline. The CDR3 sequence is 15 residues long. V gave up 0 bases and J gave up 2 bases, with 10 bases separating them. Here the CDR3 reads CASSEARQVNTEAFF. The CDR3, as DNA: TGTGCCAGCAGTGAAGCCCGACAGGTAAACACTGAAGCTTTCTTT.

CDR3 region: CASSFEGNSNQPQHF. CDR3 sequence (DNA): TGCGCCAGCAGCTTTGAGGGGAATAGCAATCAGCCCCAGCATTTT. The rearrangement links TRBV5-1 to TRBJ1-5; D may be TRBD1 (5 bases). The CDR3 extends over 15 amino acids. Germline lookup yields CDR1 SGHRS and CDR2 YFSETQ. Trimming left V 2 bases short and J 0 bases short, with 9 bases between.

V gene TRBV5-6 combines with J gene TRBJ2-7; tentative D call: TRBD2 (6 bases). This CDR3 spans 15 amino acids. Between the trimmed V and J ends, which lost 0 bases and 4 bases, there was a span of 14 bases. In germline, CDR1 is SGHDT, CDR2 YYEEEE. The CDR3 region has the DNA TGTGCCAGCAGCTTGGACGGGGGAGGAGCTTACGAGCAGTACTTC. This sequence encodes CASSLDGGGAYEQYF.

The rearrangement uses TRBV6-6 and TRBJ1-5; D unclear. V was cut by 4 bases and J by 6 bases, with 16 bases left in between. The V gene's germline CDR1 is MNHNY and CDR2 SVGAGI (reference sequence). This CDR3 comprises 15 residues. The CDR3 sequence is CASSSGFGDFQPQHF. The CDR3 coding sequence is TGTGCCAGCAGTTCGGGTTTTGGGGATTTTCAGCCCCAGCATTTT.

The CDR3 DNA follows: TGTGCCACCAGCAGGTACTGGGCCCAACCCTACGAGCAGTACTTC. It encodes CATSRYWAQPYEQYF. The chain uses TRBV15 and TRBJ2-7; no clear D gene. V was shortened by 3 bases and J by 2 bases, with 14 bases between the two germline ends. CDR1 and CDR2 from the germline V gene are LNHNV and YYDKDF (reference sequence). The CDR3 is 15 amino acids.

The chain recombines TRBV2 with TRBJ2-1; D not resolved. The CDR3 covers 10 residues. CDR1 SNHLY and CDR2 FYNNEI come from the germline V gene. V gave up 4 bases and J gave up 9 bases, with 4 bases separating them. CDR3 sequence: CASSVSEQFF. DNA for the CDR3: TGTGCCAGCAGTGTAAGTGAGCAGTTCTTC.

This clone has only one observation. The rearrangement links TRBV6-6 to TRBJ1-2, with D possibly matching TRBD1 (6 bases). Trimming stripped 4 bases from V and 10 bases from J, with 16 bases between. This CDR3 has 13 residues. The germline CDR1 and CDR2 sequences are MNHNY and SVGAGI (reference sequence). CDR3 DNA sequence: TGTGCCAGCAGTTCGGGGGGCGGAGTGATCTACACCTTC. Amino acid sequence: CASSSGGGVIYTF.

The chain joins TRBV6-1 to TRBJ2-1, with TRBD1 matching over 9 bases. The CDR3 has 15 amino acids. Looked up from germline, CDR1 is MNHNS and CDR2 is SASEGT. Trimming cost V 0 bases and J 8 bases; bases outside gene matches: 5. This CDR3 reads CASSEAGQGRDEQFF. The CDR3, as DNA: TGTGCCAGCAGTGAAGCGGGACAGGGTAGGGATGAGCAGTTCTTC.

This chain joins TRBV4-1 and TRBJ2-2, with D tentatively TRBD2 (5 bases). Germline V gene data show CDR1 as MGHRA and CDR2 as YSYEKL. This CDR3 contains 16 residues. V lost 4 bases to trimming and J lost 5 bases, with 17 bases between them. The CDR3 loop is CASSPIGRERTGELFF. CDR3 bases: TGCGCCAGCAGCCCCATTGGAAGGGAGAGGACCGGGGAGCTGTTTTTT.

The chain uses TRBV11-3 and TRBJ2-7; TRBD2 matches 7 bases. Unmatched junction bases numbered 4, after V lost 5 bases and J lost 3 bases. From germline, CDR1 is SGHNT and CDR2 YENEEA. The CDR3 consists of 13 residues. The CDR3 reads CASSPGGNYEQYF. The CDR3 DNA is TGTGCCAGCAGCCCCGGGGGGAACTACGAGCAGTACTTC.